This TCR beta chain was obtained from a study of T cells in Graves' hyperthyroidism and ophthalmopathy. Study in general: Peripheral blood was secured at the point of initial diagnosis, before any treatment. Whole-study results and caveats: It was a median approximately 6 months before onset that the model predicted ophthalmopathy.

RNA transcripts served as the template for amplifying TCR beta CDR3 regions. A set of HTBI primers served as the primers for a first-round RT-PCR of the TCR CDR3. From the multiplex PCR reads, TCRdb called clonotypes with MiXCR, one entry per CDR3 protein. The profile covers roughly 290,000 distinct CDR3 sequences, with about an eighth appearing a single time and roughly 7.9% taken by the ten largest. On the basis of clinical symptoms, serum thyroxine and TRAb, thyroid ultrasound and orbital computed tomography, diagnoses were made. This clonotype was observed many times. What it binds is unknown. CDR1 MNHEY and CDR2 SMNVEV come from the germline V gene (reference sequence). Trimming removed 6 bases from V and 5 bases from J, with 14 bases in between. CDR3 length: 14 amino acids.

Sequencing used blood. The receptor was derived from a middle-aged woman with Graves' hyperthyroidism. This chain joins TRBV27 and TRBJ1-5, with a possible D match to TRBD1 (5 bases). This CDR3 reads CASSPTQGDQPQHF. CDR3 bases: TGTGCCAGCAGCCCAACCCAGGGCGATCAGCCCCAGCATTTT.